Detailed here is one TCR beta chain. These data are taken from a study of T cells of healthy individuals. TCRdb reprocessed the 5' RACE reads via MiXCR and lists one record per CDR3 protein. Of around 53,000 distinct CDR3 sequences in the sample, approximately 15% were seen once. The source is a human donor in good health.

The CDR3 region is CAGRDRGNTGELFF. CDR3 nucleotides: TGTGCCGGCCGGGACAGGGGAAACACCGGGGAGCTGTTTTTT. The chain links TRBV2 to TRBJ2-2, with TRBD1 identical over 10 bases. J was trimmed by 2 bases and V by 11 bases; bases with no gene match: 5. The CDR3 is 14 residues long. CDR1 and CDR2 (germline): SNHLY, FYNNEI.